Here is one T cell receptor (beta chain) with its context. What it binds is not known. This entry is derived from a study of early T cells in non-severe SARS-CoV-2 infection. Study overall: With bulk RNA from unsorted whole blood as input, sequencing yielded unpaired chains. General observations from the study: Private and CD4 specificities were missed by VDJdb matching, skewed to anti-spike CD8.

The TCR library protocol attached unique molecular identifiers to the individual cDNA molecules. MiXCR, run by TCRdb on the 5' RACE reads, gives a single entry per CDR3 protein. The sample consists of 100,000 to 150,000 distinct CDR3 sequences, under 15% of them appearing once. The source material was whole blood. The source of this sequence is an adult who was a healthcare worker with PCR-confirmed SARS-CoV-2 infection or an uninfected control (not recorded which).

The CDR3 sequence: CASSQVGLKLFF. The DNA of the CDR3 is TGCGCCAGCAGCCAAGTTGGACTCAAACTGTTTTTT. The V gene is TRBV4-1, the J gene TRBJ1-4; D not certain. This CDR3 contains 12 residues. CDR1 and CDR2 (germline): MGHRA, YSYEKL. Trimming pared 1 base from V and 11 bases from J, leaving 8 bases between.